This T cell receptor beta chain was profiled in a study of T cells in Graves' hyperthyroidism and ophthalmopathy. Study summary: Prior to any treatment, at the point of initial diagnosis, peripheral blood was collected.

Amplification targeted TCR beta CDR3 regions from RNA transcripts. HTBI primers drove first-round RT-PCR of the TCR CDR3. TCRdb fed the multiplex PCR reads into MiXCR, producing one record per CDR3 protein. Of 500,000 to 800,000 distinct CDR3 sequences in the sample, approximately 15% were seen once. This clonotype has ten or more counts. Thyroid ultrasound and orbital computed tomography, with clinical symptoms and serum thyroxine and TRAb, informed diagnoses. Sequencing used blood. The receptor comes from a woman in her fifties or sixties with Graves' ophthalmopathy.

The CDR3 DNA reads TGTGCCAGCAGCGGCGACGGGACCGGCATGAACACTGAAGCTTTCTTT. Translating gives CASSGDGTGMNTEAFF. V is TRBV11-2 and J is TRBJ1-1, with D possibly matching TRBD1 (5 bases). This CDR3 region has 16 residues. Germline CDR1 SGHAT, CDR2 FQNNGV. V was trimmed by 5 bases and J by 0 bases, leaving 16 bases between them. Based on the CDR3 plus reference TRBV11-2 and TRBJ1-1, the full variable domain is EAGVAQSPRYKIIEKRQSVAFWCNPISGHATLYWYQQILGQGPKLLIQFQNNGVVDDSQLPKDRFSAERLKGVDSTLKIQPAKLEDSAVYLCASSGDGTGMNTEAFFGQGTRLTVV.